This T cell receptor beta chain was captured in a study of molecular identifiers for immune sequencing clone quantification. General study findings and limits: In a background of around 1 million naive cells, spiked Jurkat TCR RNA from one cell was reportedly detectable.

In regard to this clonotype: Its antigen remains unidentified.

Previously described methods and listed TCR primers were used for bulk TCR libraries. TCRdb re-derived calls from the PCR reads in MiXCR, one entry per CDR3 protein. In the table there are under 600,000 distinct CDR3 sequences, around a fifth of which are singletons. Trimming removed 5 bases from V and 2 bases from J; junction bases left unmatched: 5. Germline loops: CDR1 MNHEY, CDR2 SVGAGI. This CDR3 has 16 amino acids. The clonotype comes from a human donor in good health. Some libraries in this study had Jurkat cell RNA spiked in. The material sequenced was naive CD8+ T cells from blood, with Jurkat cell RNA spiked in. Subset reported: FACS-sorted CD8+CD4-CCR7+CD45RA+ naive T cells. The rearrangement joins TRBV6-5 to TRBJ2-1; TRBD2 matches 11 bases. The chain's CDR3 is CASSLTSGAAYNEQFF. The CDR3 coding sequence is TGTGCCAGCAGTCTGACTAGCGGGGCAGCCTACAATGAGCAGTTCTTC.